Detailed here is one T cell receptor beta chain. Its antigen is as yet unknown. This sample was taken from a study of T cell responses to AZD1222 COVID-19 vaccine. TCRdb keeps only in-frame clones here, not all; method: immunoSEQ multiplex PCR. The sample comprises fewer than 180,000 clones, roughly 90% of which are singletons, and approximately 3.4% rests with the top ten. Points from the study as a whole: Spike-specific TCR breadth and depth grew following two AZD1222 doses. Clonal diversity was possibly underestimated, and white British individuals and females predominated among donors. The study identified only 6 or 7 AZD1222 recipients as seropositive at baseline.

Second doses that came at about 4 or about 12 weeks were put together. Trimming removed 5 bases at V and 0 bases at J, with 7 bases between. The germline gives CDR1 WSHSY, CDR2 SAAADI. The CDR3 runs 13 residues. The material was peripheral blood, obtained 28 days after the second AZD1222 dose. This receptor was obtained from an adult who received the AZD1222 COVID-19 vaccine. V is TRBV10-2 and J is TRBJ1-1; no clear D gene. CDR3 bases: TGCGCCAGCAGTAATGAAGTGAACACTGAAGCTTTCTTT. It codes for CASSNEVNTEAFF.